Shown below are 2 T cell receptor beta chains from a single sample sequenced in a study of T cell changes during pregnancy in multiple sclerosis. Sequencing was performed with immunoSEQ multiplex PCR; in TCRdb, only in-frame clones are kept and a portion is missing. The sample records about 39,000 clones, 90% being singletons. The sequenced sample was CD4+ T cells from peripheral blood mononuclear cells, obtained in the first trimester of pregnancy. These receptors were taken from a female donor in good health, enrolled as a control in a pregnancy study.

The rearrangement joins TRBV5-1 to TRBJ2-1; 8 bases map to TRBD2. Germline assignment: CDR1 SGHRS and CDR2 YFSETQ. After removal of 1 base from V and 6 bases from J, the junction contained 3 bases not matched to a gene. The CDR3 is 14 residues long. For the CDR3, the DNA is TGCGCCAGCAGCTTGACGGGGGGGCGCAATGAGCAGTTCTTC. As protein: CASSLTGGRNEQFF.

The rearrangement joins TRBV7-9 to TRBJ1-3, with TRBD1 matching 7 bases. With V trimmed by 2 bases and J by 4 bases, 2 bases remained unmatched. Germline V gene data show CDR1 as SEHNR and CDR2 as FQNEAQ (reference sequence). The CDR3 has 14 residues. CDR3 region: CASSLYRGGNTIYF. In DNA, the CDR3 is TGTGCCAGCAGCTTATACAGGGGCGGAAACACCATATATTTT.